The present T cell receptor (beta chain) was sequenced within a study of blood T cell repertoires in COVID-19. TCRdb keeps only in-frame clones here, not all; method: immunoSEQ multiplex PCR. Among 150,000 to 200,000 clones listed, 70% to 90% were seen once. This sequence was found in a man aged 55 to 70 with active or convalescent COVID-19. The material sequenced was peripheral blood.

In nucleotides, the CDR3 is TGTGCCAGCAGGGCGGGGAGCTCTGGAAACACCATATATTTT. This encodes CASRAGSSGNTIYF. The chain combines TRBV7-9 with TRBJ1-3; D ambiguous. The length of the CDR3 is 14 residues. Germline V gene lookup returns CDR1 SEHNR and CDR2 FQNEAQ (reference sequence). V lost 6 bases to trimming and J lost 0 bases, with 9 bases between them.